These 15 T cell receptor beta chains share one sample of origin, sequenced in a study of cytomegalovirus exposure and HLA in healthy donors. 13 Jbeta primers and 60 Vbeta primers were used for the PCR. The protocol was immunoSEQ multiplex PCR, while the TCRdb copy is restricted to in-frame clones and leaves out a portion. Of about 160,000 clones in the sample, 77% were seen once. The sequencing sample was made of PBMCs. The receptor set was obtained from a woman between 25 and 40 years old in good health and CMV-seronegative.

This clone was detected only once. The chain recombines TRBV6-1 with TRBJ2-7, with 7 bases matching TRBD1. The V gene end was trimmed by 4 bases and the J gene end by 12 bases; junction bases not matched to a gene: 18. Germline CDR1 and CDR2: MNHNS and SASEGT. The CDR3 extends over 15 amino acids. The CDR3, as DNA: TGTGCCAGCAGTGGAGGCTCCGGACAGGCAGATATACGGTACTTC. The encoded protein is CASSGGSGQADIRYF.

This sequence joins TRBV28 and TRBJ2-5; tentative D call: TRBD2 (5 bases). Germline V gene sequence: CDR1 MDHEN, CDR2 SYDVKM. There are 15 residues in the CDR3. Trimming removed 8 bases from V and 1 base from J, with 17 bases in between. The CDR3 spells CASESTGETQETQYF. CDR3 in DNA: TGTGCCAGCGAATCTACTGGGGAGACCCAAGAGACCCAGTACTTC.

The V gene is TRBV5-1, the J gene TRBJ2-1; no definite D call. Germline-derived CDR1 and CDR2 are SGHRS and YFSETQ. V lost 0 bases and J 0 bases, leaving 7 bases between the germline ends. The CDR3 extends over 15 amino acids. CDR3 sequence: CASSLERSSYNEQFF. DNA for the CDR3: TGCGCCAGCAGCTTGGAGAGGAGCTCCTACAATGAGCAGTTCTTC.

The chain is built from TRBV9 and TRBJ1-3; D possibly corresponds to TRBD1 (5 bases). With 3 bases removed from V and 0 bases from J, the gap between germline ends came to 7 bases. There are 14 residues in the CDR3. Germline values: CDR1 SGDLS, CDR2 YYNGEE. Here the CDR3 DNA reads TGTGCCAGCAGCGCCGACAGCTCTGGAAACACCATATATTTT. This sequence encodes CASSADSSGNTIYF.

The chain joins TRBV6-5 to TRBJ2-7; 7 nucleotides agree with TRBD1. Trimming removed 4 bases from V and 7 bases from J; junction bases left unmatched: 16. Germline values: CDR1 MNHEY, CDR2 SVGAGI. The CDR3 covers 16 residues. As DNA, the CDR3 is TGTGCCAGCAGTTTCGCCCGGACAGGCCAGGTGTATGAGCAGTACTTC. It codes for CASSFARTGQVYEQYF.

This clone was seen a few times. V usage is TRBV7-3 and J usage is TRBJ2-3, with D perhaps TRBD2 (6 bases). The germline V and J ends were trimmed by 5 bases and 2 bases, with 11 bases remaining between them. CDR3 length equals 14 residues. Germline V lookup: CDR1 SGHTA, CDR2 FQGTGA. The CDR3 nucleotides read TGTGCCAGCAGCGCAGCGGGCCCCACAGATACGCAGTATTTT. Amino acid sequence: CASSAAGPTDTQYF.

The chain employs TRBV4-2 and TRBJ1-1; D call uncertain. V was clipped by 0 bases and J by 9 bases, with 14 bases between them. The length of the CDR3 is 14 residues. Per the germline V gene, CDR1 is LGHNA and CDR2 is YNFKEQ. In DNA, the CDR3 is TGTGCCAGCAGCCAAGATAGAAGCCCCCTAAAAGCTTTCTTT. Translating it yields CASSQDRSPLKAFF.

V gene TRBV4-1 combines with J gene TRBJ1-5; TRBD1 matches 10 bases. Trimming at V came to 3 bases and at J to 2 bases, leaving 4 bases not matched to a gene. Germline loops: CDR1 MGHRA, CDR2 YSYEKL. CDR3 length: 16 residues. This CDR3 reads CASSHRQGAGNQPQHF. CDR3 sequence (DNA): TGCGCCAGCAGCCATCGACAGGGGGCTGGCAATCAGCCCCAGCATTTT.

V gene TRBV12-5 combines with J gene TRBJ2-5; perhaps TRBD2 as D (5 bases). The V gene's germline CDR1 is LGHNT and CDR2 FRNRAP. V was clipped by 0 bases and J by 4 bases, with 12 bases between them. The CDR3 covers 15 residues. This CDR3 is CASGLVRGSGETQYF. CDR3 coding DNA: TGTGCTAGTGGTTTGGTAAGAGGGAGCGGAGAGACCCAGTACTTC.

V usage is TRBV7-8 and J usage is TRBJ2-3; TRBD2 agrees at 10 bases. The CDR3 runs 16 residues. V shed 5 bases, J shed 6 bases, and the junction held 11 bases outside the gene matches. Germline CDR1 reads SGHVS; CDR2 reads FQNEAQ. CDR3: CASSPHLAGVGDTQYF. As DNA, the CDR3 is TGTGCCAGCAGCCCCCACCTAGCGGGAGTTGGGGATACGCAGTATTTT.

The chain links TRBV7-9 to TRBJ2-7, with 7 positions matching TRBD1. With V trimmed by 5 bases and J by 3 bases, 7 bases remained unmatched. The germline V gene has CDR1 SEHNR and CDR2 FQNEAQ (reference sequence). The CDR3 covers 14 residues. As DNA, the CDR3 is TGTGCCAGCAGCCTACAGGGGCCCCTCTACGAGCAGTACTTC. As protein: CASSLQGPLYEQYF.

This chain's CDR3 is CATPGGPRFYEQYF. The CDR3 bases are TGCGCCACCCCAGGGGGCCCTAGGTTCTACGAGCAGTACTTC. V and J are TRBV5-1 and TRBJ2-7; 8 bases are shared with TRBD1. The V segment lost 9 bases and the J segment 3 bases; nucleotides outside the gene matches: 11. The CDR3 is made up of 14 amino acids. CDR1 and CDR2 from the germline V gene are SGHRS and YFSETQ. The variable domain in full, completed from reference TRBV5-1 and TRBJ2-7, reads KAGVTQTPRYLIKTRGQQVTLSCSPISGHRSVSWYQQTPGQGLQFLFEYFSETQRNKGNFPGRFSGRQFSNSRSEMNVSTLELGDSALYLCATPGGPRFYEQYFGPGTRLTVT.

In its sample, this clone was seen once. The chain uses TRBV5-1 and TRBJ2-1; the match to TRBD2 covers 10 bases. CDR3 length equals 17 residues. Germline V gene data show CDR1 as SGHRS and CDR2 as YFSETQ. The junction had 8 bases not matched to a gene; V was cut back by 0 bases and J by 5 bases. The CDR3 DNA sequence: TGCGCCAGCAGCTTGGGTCTAGCGGGAGACCGGAACAATGAGCAGTTCTTC. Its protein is CASSLGLAGDRNNEQFF.

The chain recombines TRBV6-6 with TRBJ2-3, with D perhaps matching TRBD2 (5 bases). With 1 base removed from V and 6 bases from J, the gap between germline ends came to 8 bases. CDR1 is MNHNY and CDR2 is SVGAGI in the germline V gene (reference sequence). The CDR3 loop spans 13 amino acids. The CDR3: CASSYYRGDTQYF. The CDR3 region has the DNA TGTGCCAGCAGTTACTATCGCGGGGATACGCAGTATTTT.

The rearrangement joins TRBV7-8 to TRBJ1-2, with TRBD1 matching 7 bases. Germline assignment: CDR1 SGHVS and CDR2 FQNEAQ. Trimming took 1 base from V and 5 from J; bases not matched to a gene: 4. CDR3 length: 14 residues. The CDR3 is CASSLGAGGYGYTF. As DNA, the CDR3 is TGTGCCAGCAGCTTAGGGGCAGGGGGGTATGGCTACACCTTC.